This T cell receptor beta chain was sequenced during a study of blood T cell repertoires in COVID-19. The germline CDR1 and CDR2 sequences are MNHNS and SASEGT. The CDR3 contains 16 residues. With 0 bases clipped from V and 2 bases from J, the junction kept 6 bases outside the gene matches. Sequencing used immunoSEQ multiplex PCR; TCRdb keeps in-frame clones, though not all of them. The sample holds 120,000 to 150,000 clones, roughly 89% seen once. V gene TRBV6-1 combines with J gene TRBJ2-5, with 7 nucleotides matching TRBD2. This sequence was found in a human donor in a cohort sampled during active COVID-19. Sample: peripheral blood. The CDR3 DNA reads TGTGCCAGCAGTGAAGCGGTGGGACTAATACAAGAGACCCAGTACTTC. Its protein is CASSEAVGLIQETQYF.